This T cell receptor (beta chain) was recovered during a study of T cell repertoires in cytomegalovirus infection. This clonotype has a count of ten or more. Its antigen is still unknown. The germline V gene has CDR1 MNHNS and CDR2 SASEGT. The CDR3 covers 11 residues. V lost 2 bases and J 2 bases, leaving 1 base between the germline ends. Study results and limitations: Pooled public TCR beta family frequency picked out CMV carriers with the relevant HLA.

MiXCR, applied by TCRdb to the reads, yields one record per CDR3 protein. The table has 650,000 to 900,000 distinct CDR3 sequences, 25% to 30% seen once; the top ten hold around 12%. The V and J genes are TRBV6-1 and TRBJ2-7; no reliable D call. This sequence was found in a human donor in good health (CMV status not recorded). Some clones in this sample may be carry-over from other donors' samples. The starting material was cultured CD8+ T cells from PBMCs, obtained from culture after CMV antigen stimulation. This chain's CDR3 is CASSETYEQYF. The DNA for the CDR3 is TGTGCCAGCAGTGAAACCTACGAGCAGTACTTC.